This T cell receptor (beta chain) was recorded in a study of CD4+ T cells in melanoma (dated by TCRdb to the early 2020s). Background on the whole study: Neoantigen-specific CD4+ T cells in human melanoma were what the study investigated. Here is what the overall study found, with its caveats: The report described a correlation between neoantigen-specific CD4+ T cells and the function of CD8+ T cells, macrophages and B cells. According to the report, neoantigen-specific CD4+ T cells in melanoma displayed diverse differentiation states.

As to this clone: No antigen is known for it. One base away there is no much larger clone; base qualities are not given.

Including cysteine and phenylalanine, the CDR3 has 16 amino acids. The retained sequence is limited to the CDR3, 48 bases, with the frame set at the first base. Trimming accounts for 5 bases at V and 1 base at J, while the number of junction bases matched to no gene is 7. CDR1 PRHDT and CDR2 FYEKMQ were looked up in the germline V gene (reference sequence). Patients with melanoma were used as donors. Receptors were amplified or captured by the immunoSEQ multiplex PCR assay. The table comes from immuneACCESS by way of TCRdb, which keeps in-frame sequences with V and J called. Part of the clones is missing from these tables; in studies checked, under half for an unresolved V gene and the rest for unknown reasons. The sample data list about 140,000 clones, and around 90% of these were observed just once. Clones ranked in the top ten supply approximately 1.5% of the sample.

The chain employs TRBV13 and TRBJ2-1; TRBD2 fits 8 bases in the junction. This TCR derives from a human donor with melanoma. The CDR3 region reads CASSRGGRGSYNEQFF. The DNA is TGTGCCAGCAGCCGGGGGGGCCGGGGATCCTACAATGAGCAGTTCTTC.